This T cell receptor (beta chain) stems from a study of tumor-infiltrating lymphocytes in primary liver carcinoma. Regarding the study as a whole: The study found tumor-adjacent and tumor-blood pairs overlapped less than tumor region pairs.

A primer in the constant region served to generate TCR beta cDNA from roughly 450 ng of total RNA. Slightly modified ARM-PCR, run as three nested multiplex PCR rounds, produced the TCR beta libraries. TRBV1-TRBV30 forward primers paired with a C-beta reverse primer were used in the first two PCR rounds, which ran approximately 10 cycles each. TCRdb passed the multiplex PCR reads through MiXCR, listing each CDR3 protein once. There are about 96,000 distinct CDR3 sequences in the sample; just under 70% occur only once, and around 30% lies in the top ten. Trimming removed 7 bases from V and 6 bases from J; junction bases left unmatched: 15. The CDR3 sequence is 16 residues long. From germline, CDR1 is ENHRY and CDR2 SYGVKD. Note on this clonotype: No antigen is known for it.

For each extraction, RNA and DNA were obtained together from roughly 20-30 mg of unsorted bulk tissue. This sequence was found in a middle-aged man with primary liver carcinoma and hepatitis B virus infection. The chain couples TRBV10-3 to TRBJ2-3; 8 bases are a match to TRBD2. Specimen: tumor-adjacent normal liver tissue. CDR3 DNA: TGTGCCATCAATGTCGGGGGACTAGAGGAGGCGGATACGCAGTATTTT. Encoded protein: CAINVGGLEEADTQYF.